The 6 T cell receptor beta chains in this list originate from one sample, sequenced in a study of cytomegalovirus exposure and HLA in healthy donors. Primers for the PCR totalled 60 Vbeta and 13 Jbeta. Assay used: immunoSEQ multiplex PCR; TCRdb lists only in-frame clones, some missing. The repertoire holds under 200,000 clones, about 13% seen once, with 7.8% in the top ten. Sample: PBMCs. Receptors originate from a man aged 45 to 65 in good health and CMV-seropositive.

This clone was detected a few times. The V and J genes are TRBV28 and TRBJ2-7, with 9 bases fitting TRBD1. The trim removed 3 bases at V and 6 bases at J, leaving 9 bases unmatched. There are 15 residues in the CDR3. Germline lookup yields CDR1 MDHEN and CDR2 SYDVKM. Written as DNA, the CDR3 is TGTGCCAGCAGTTTTAGGACAGGGGTTCGAGGCGAGCAGTACGTC. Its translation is CASSFRTGVRGEQYV.

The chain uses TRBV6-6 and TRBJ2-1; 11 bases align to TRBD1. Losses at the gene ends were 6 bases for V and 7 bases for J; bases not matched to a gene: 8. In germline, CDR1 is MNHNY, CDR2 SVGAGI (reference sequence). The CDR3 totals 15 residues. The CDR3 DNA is TGTGCCAGCAGCTCCCGGGACAGGGGGTTGAATGAGCAGTTCTTC. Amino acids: CASSSRDRGLNEQFF.

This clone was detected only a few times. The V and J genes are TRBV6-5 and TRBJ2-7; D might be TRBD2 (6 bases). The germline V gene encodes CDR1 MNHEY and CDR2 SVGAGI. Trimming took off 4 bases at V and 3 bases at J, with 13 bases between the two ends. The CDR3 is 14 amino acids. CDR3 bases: TGTGCCAGCAGTTCGGGGGACGAAATCTACGAGCAGTACGTC. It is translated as CASSSGDEIYEQYV.

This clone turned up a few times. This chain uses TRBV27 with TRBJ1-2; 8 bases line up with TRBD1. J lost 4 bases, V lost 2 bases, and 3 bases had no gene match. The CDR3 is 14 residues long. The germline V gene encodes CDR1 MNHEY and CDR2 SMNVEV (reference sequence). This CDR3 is CASSLQGAGYGYTF. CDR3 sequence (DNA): TGTGCCAGCAGTTTACAGGGGGCTGGCTATGGCTACACCTTC.

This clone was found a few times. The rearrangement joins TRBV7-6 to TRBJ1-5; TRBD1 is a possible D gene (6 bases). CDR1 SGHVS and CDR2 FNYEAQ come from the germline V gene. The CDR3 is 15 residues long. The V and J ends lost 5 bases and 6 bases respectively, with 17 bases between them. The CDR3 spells CASSPGTFLSQPQHF. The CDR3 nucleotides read TGTGCCAGCAGCCCCGGGACATTCCTTAGTCAGCCCCAGCATTTT.

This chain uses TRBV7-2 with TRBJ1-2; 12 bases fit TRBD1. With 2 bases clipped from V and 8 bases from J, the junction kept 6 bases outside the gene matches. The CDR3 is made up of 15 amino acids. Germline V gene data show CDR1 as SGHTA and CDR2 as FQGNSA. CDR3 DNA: TGTGCCAGCAGCTTAATGGGACAGGGGGCGGGGGGCTACACCTTC. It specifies CASSLMGQGAGGYTF.